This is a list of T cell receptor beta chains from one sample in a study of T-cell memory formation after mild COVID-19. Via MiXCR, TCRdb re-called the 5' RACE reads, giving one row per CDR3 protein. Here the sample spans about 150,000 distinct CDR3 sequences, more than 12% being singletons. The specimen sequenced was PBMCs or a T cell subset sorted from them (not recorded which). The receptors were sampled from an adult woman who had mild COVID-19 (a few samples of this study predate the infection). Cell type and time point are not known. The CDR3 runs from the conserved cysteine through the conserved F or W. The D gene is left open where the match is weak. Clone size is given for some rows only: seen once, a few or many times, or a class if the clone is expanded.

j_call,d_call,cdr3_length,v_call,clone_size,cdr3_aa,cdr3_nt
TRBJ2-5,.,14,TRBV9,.,CASSVGTAQETQYF,TGTGCCAGCAGCGTAGGGACAGCCCAAGAGACCCAGTACTTC
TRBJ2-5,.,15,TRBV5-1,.,CASSVAGTPQRAQYF,TGCGCCAGCAGCGTCGCCGGGACACCCCAACGGGCCCAGTACTTC
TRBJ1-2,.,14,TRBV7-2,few,CASSLQTTNYGYTF,TGTGCCAGCAGCCTTCAGACCACTAACTATGGCTACACCTTC
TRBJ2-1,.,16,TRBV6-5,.,CASSYPTGEGHNEQFF,TGTGCCAGCAGTTACCCGACAGGGGAGGGCCACAATGAGCAGTTCTTC
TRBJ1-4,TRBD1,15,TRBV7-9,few,CASSARQGPGEKLFF,TGTGCCAGCAGCGCCCGACAGGGCCCGGGCGAAAAACTGTTTTTT
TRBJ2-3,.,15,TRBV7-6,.,CASSPRAGEVDTQYF,TGTGCCAGCAGCCCAAGAGCAGGGGAGGTGGATACGCAGTATTTT
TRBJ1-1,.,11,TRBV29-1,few,CSAEGGTEAFF,TGCAGCGCTGAGGGGGGCACTGAAGCTTTCTTT
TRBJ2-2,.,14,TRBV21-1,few,CASSCHAGAGELFF,TGTGCCAGCAGCTGTCATGCGGGGGCCGGGGAGCTGTTTTTT
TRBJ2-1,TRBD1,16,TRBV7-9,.,CASSVTTGTVDNEQFF,TGTGCCAGCAGCGTCACCACCGGGACAGTCGACAATGAGCAGTTCTTC
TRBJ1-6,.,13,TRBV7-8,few,CASSSKRDSPLHF,TGTGCCAGCAGCTCCAAACGAGATTCACCCCTCCACTTT
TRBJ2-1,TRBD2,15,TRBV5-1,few,CASSLPLAGANEQFF,TGCGCCAGCAGCTTACCCTTAGCGGGAGCCAATGAGCAGTTCTTC
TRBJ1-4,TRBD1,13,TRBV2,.,CASSSGGGEKLFF,TGTGCCAGCAGCTCAGGGGGAGGGGAAAAACTGTTTTTT
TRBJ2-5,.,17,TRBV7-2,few,CASSLVEGLAALGTQYF,TGTGCCAGCAGCTTAGTAGAGGGGTTAGCGGCCTTAGGAACCCAGTACTTC
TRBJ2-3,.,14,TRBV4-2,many,CASSQKGGQDTQYF,TGTGCCAGCAGCCAAAAAGGGGGGCAGGATACGCAGTATTTT
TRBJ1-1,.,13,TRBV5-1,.,CASSLFRGSEAFF,TGCGCCAGCAGCTTGTTCAGGGGCTCTGAAGCTTTCTTT
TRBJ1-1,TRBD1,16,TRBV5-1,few,CASSFLKTGGVTEAFF,TGCGCCAGCAGCTTTCTCAAGACAGGGGGAGTAACTGAAGCTTTCTTT
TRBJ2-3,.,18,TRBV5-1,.,CASSLAPRTTRGTDTQYF,TGCGCCAGCAGCTTGGCCCCCCGGACTACCCGAGGTACAGATACGCAGTATTTT
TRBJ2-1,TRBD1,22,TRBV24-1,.,CATSDPYSYRGSGKSNINEQFF,TGTGCCACCAGTGACCCTTACTCATACAGGGGTTCTGGGAAATCGAACATCAATGAGCAGTTCTTC
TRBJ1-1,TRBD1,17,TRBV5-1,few,CASSLEPQGARGTEAFF,TGCGCCAGCAGCTTGGAGCCACAGGGGGCGCGTGGCACTGAAGCTTTCTTT
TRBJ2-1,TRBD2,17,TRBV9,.,CASSVGASGVSYNEQFF,TGTGCCAGCAGCGTAGGGGCTAGCGGTGTCTCCTACAATGAGCAGTTCTTC
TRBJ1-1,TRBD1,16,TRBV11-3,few,CASSSARQGAGTEAFF,TGTGCCAGCAGCTCCGCCCGACAGGGGGCCGGGACTGAAGCTTTCTTT
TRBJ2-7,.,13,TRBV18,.,CASSPLQDGEQYF,TGTGCCAGCTCACCACTGCAGGATGGCGAGCAGTACTTC
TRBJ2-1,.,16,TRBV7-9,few,CASSPPGATNYNEQFF,TGTGCCAGCAGCCCACCCGGGGCCACCAACTACAATGAGCAGTTCTTC
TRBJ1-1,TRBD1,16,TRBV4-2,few,CASSQQPGTGGTEAFF,TGTGCCAGCAGCCAGCAACCCGGGACAGGGGGAACTGAAGCTTTCTTT
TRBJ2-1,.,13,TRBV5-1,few,CASSLFTDNEQFF,TGCGCCAGCAGCTTGTTTACAGACAATGAGCAGTTCTTC
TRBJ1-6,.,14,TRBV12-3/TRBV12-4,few,CASSPQGNNSPLHF,TGTGCCAGCAGCCCGCAGGGAAATAATTCACCCCTCCACTTT
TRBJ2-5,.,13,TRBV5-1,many,CASSLGIDETQYF,TGCGCCAGCAGCTTGGGAATTGATGAGACCCAGTACTTC
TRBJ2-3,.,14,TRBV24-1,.,CATSTGTSTDTQYF,TGTGCCACCTCCACAGGGACCAGCACAGATACGCAGTATTTT
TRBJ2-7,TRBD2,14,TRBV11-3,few,CASSLGGDSYEQYF,TGTGCCAGCAGCCTCGGGGGGGACTCCTACGAGCAGTACTTC
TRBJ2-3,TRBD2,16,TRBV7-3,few,CASSTIAGGPADTQYF,TGTGCCAGCAGCACAATAGCGGGAGGGCCCGCAGATACGCAGTATTTT
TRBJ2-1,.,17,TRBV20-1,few,CSARDPHGQGIYNEQFF,TGCAGTGCTAGAGATCCTCACGGGCAAGGGATCTACAATGAGCAGTTCTTC
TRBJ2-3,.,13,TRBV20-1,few,CSARLRDTDTQYF,TGCAGTGCTAGACTCCGGGATACAGATACGCAGTATTTT
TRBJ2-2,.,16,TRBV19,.,CASSIGRLLNTGELFF,TGTGCCAGTAGTATAGGCCGACTACTCAACACCGGGGAGCTGTTTTTT
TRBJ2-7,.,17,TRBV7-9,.,CASSLGGGTPNPYEQYF,TGTGCCAGCAGCTTAGGAGGGGGGACCCCGAACCCCTACGAGCAGTACTTC
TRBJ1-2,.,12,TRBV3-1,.,CASGGANYGYTF,TGTGCCAGCGGCGGGGCTAACTATGGCTACACCTTC
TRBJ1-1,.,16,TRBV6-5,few,CASSYSGYGVNTEAFF,TGTGCCAGCAGTTACTCGGGGTACGGAGTGAACACTGAAGCTTTCTTT
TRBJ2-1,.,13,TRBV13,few,CASSLGTGDEQFF,TGTGCCAGCAGCTTAGGCACCGGGGATGAGCAGTTCTTC
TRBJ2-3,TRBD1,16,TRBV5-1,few,CASSLAGARGPDTQYF,TGCGCCAGCAGCTTGGCAGGAGCCAGGGGGCCGGATACGCAGTATTTT
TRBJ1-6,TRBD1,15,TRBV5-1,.,CASSRRDRANSPLHF,TGCGCCAGCAGCCGCCGGGACAGAGCAAATTCACCCCTCCACTTT
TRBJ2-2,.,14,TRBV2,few,CASGTNPNTGELFF,TGTGCCAGCGGGACGAACCCGAACACCGGGGAGCTGTTTTTT
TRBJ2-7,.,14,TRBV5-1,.,CASSLGQAVYEQYF,TGCGCCAGCAGCTTGGGACAGGCGGTTTACGAGCAGTACTTC
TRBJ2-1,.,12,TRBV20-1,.,CSAPRRANEQFF,TGCAGTGCCCCCAGGAGGGCCAATGAGCAGTTCTTC
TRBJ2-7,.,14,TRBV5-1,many,CASSLRADPYEQYF,TGCGCCAGCAGCTTGAGGGCAGATCCCTACGAGCAGTACTTC
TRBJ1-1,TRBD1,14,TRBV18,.,CASSRQGVNTEAFF,TGTGCCAGCTCCCGACAGGGGGTGAACACTGAAGCTTTCTTT
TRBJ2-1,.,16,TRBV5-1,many,CASSLVAGTRDNEQFF,TGCGCCAGCAGCTTGGTGGCGGGGACCAGGGACAATGAGCAGTTCTTC
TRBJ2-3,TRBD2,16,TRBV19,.,CASSMAGGGFTDTQYF,TGTGCCAGTAGTATGGCGGGGGGTGGTTTCACAGATACGCAGTATTTT
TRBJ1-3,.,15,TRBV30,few,CAWSDAGNSGNTIYF,TGTGCCTGGAGTGATGCAGGCAACTCTGGAAACACCATATATTTT
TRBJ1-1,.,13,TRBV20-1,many,CSARDPPDAEAFF,TGCAGTGCTAGAGATCCACCCGATGCTGAAGCTTTCTTT
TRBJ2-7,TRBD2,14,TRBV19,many,CASSIQAGPYEQYF,TGTGCCAGTAGTATCCAAGCGGGGCCCTACGAGCAGTACTTC
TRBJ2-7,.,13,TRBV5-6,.,CASSLAAGREQYF,TGTGCCAGCAGCTTGGCCGCCGGCCGGGAGCAGTACTTC
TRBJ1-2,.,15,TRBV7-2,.,CASSLGAQGNYGYTF,TGTGCCAGCAGCTTGGGGGCGCAGGGTAACTATGGCTACACCTTC
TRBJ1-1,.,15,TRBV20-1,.,CSARVEGEMNTEAFF,TGCAGTGCTAGAGTGGAGGGGGAAATGAACACTGAAGCTTTCTTT
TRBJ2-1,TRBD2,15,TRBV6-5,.,CASSYFRDYPNEQFF,TGTGCCAGCAGTTACTTCCGGGACTACCCCAATGAGCAGTTCTTC
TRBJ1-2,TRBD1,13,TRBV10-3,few,CAIRLTGGYGYTF,TGTGCCATCAGACTGACAGGGGGCTATGGCTACACCTTC
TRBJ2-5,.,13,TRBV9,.,CASSVGPAETQYF,TGTGCCAGCAGCGTAGGTCCTGCGGAGACCCAGTACTTC
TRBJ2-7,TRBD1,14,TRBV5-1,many,CASSPGTGAYEQYF,TGCGCCAGCAGCCCCGGGACAGGGGCATACGAGCAGTACTTC